The 27 T cell receptor beta chains reported below all come from one sample, sequenced in a study of blood T cells in healthy people across ages. For the second PCR, which ran for about 7 to 11 cycles, a sample-barcoded 5' primer and a J-beta primer mix were used. TCRdb recomputed calls from the 5' RACE reads with MiXCR, one row per CDR3 protein. The data hold more than 1.4 million distinct CDR3 sequences, with 42% observed a single time. The source material was blood. These receptors all come from a woman aged 18-29 years in good health.

This chain connects TRBV2 to TRBJ2-3; 8 nucleotides match TRBD1. Germline CDR1 and CDR2: SNHLY and FYNNEI. The trim removed 3 bases at V and 0 bases at J, leaving 11 bases unmatched. The CDR3 is 18 amino acids. The CDR3 region is CASSDWAGGMSSTDTQYF. The CDR3 coding sequence is TGTGCCAGCAGTGATTGGGCAGGGGGCATGTCTAGCACAGATACGCAGTATTTT.

This clonotype has just one count. Its ends do not fully match the called genes, so a read error is possible. The V and J genes are TRBV7-3 and TRBJ2-4; D remains unclear. Looked up from germline, CDR1 is SGHTA and CDR2 is FQGTGA. This CDR3 is built from 14 residues. The CDR3 is CACSLDGAKNIQYF. In DNA, the CDR3 is TGTGCCTGCAGCCTGGACGGCGCTAAAAACATTCAGTACTTC.

The rearrangement uses TRBV27 and TRBJ1-1, with 7 bases fitting TRBD1. The CDR3 has 16 amino acids. V lost 5 bases and J lost 6; bases outside the gene matches: 15. CDR1 is MNHEY, CDR2 SMNVEV, per germline (reference sequence). The CDR3 sequence is CASSPWTGLRGAEAFF. The CDR3 DNA reads TGTGCCAGCAGTCCTTGGACAGGACTCCGAGGGGCTGAAGCTTTCTTT.

The chain combines TRBV2 with TRBJ1-2; D is possibly TRBD1 (5 bases). CDR3 length: 14 residues. Between the trimmed V and J ends, which lost 7 bases and 3 bases, there was a span of 15 bases. Looked up from germline, CDR1 is SNHLY and CDR2 is FYNNEI. The CDR3, as DNA: TGTGCCAGCATGGCGGCAGGGAGTGACTATGGCTACACCTTC. Translation gives CASMAAGSDYGYTF.

The table lists this clonotype with a few counts. V and J are TRBV12-3 or TRBV12-4 and TRBJ2-3; TRBD2 matches at 8 bases. The CDR3 covers 15 residues. The V and J ends lost 7 bases and 4 bases, in that order; junction bases with no gene match: 10. The CDR3 sequence: CASNLAGGVPDTQYF. Written as DNA, the CDR3 is TGTGCCAGCAACCTCGCGGGGGGCGTCCCAGATACGCAGTATTTT.

This clonotype was detected only a few times. The chain employs TRBV27 and TRBJ1-4; TRBD1 aligns across 8 bases. V shed 2 bases and J 8 bases; nucleotides not matched to a gene: 7. There are 15 residues in the CDR3. Germline CDR1 is MNHEY and CDR2 is SMNVEV (reference sequence). The CDR3 sequence: CASSLGGTGWEKLFF. The CDR3 DNA reads TGTGCCAGCAGTTTAGGGGGGACAGGATGGGAAAAACTGTTTTTT. Full variable domain (missing parts from reference TRBV27 and TRBJ1-4): EAQVTQNPRYLITVTGKKLTVTCSQNMNHEYMSWYRQDPGLGLRQIYYSMNVEVTDKGDVPEGYKVSRKEKRNFPLILESPSPNQTSLYFCASSLGGTGWEKLFFGSGTQLSVL.

Written as DNA, the CDR3 is TGTGCCAGCAGCGTAGTATCAGGGGTGATCACTGAAGCTTTCTTT. As protein: CASSVVSGVITEAFF. The V call is TRBV9, the J call TRBJ1-1; maybe TRBD1 (6 bases). The germline V and J ends were trimmed by 0 bases and 4 bases, with 13 bases remaining between them. Germline V gene data show CDR1 as SGDLS and CDR2 as YYNGEE. There are 15 residues in the CDR3.

This clonotype appeared a single time. The J gene is TRBJ2-5, the V gene TRBV18, with D unclear. The CDR3 contains 16 residues. Trimming removed 1 base at V and 1 base at J, with 13 bases between. CDR1 and CDR2 (germline): KGHSH, LQKENI. The CDR3 DNA sequence: TGTGCCAGCTCACCACGAACCCGGAGCTTCCAAGAGACCCAGTACTTC. Translation: CASSPRTRSFQETQYF.

The chain combines TRBV27 with TRBJ2-7; D gene unclear. Matching the DNA end better, TRBJ2-5 makes the J call doubtful. Germline V gene data show CDR1 as MNHEY and CDR2 as SMNVEV (reference sequence). The CDR3 runs 12 residues. This CDR3 reads CASSHPQETQYF. The CDR3 DNA follows: TGTGCCAGCAGTCACCCACAAGAGACCCAGTACTTC.

The chain has TRBV5-1 and TRBJ2-7; D is unresolved. Deletions cut 4 bases from V and 1 base from J, with 12 bases between. CDR1 and CDR2 from the germline V gene are SGHRS and YFSETQ. This CDR3 is 14 amino acids long. CDR3 nucleotide sequence: TGCGCCAGCAGCAAAGAAACCCTTTCCTACGAGCAGTACTTC. It encodes CASSKETLSYEQYF.

This clonotype was observed a few times. V and J are TRBV3-1 and TRBJ2-3; TRBD1 matches 7 bases. V dropped 2 bases and J dropped 6; count of bases not matched to a gene: 8. Germline V CDR1 and CDR2: LGHDT, YNNKEL (reference sequence). CDR3 length equals 15 residues. CDR3 loop: CASSQTWDSTDTQYF. In nucleotides, the CDR3 is TGTGCCAGCAGCCAAACTTGGGACAGTACCGATACGCAGTATTTT.

This chain joins TRBV5-1 and TRBJ1-2, with a possible D match to TRBD1 (5 bases). The germline gives CDR1 SGHRS, CDR2 YFSETQ. The V gene lost 6 bases and the J gene lost 6 bases, with 9 bases spanning the gap. The CDR3 is made up of 11 amino acids. The DNA for the CDR3 is TGCGCCAGCACGGGGGGAGATGGCTACACCTTC. It codes for CASTGGDGYTF.

To note about this clonotype: A read error is possible here, since a much larger clone lies one base away. The rearrangement uses TRBV6-5 and TRBJ1-2; D is unclear. Germline CDR1 MNHEY, CDR2 SVGAGI. Trimming pared 2 bases from V and 7 bases from J, leaving 8 bases between. This CDR3 contains 12 residues. CDR3 in DNA: TGTGCCAGCAGTTACCCCTTCGGTGGCTACACCTTC. It encodes CASSYPFGGYTF.

CDR3 region: CASSSGGGFAYGYTF. CDR3 coding DNA: TGTGCCAGCAGCTCGGGAGGGGGGTTCGCCTATGGCTACACCTTC. The chain combines TRBV7-9 with TRBJ1-2; possible D gene TRBD1, 6 bases. The CDR3 has 15 residues. Germline V gene sequence: CDR1 SEHNR, CDR2 FQNEAQ (reference sequence). V lost 4 bases and J 4 bases, leaving 16 bases between the germline ends.

There are a few counts of this clonotype. The chain recombines TRBV6-1 with TRBJ1-2, with D possibly TRBD1 on 6 matching bases. The CDR3 covers 14 residues. The germline V gene encodes CDR1 MNHNS and CDR2 SASEGT. Deletions cut 2 bases from V and 4 bases from J, with 11 bases between. In nucleotides, the CDR3 is TGTGCCAGCAGTGAACTTGGGACAATCTATGGCTACACCTTC. Its protein product is CASSELGTIYGYTF.

The chain links TRBV2 to TRBJ1-5, with 11 nucleotides matching TRBD1. This CDR3 has 14 residues. Germline-derived CDR1 and CDR2 are SNHLY and FYNNEI. Trimming took 6 bases from V and 6 from J; bases not matched to a gene: 4. Written as DNA, the CDR3 is TGTGCCAGCAGAGGGACAGGGGGGAGTCAGCCCCAGCATTTT. Encoded protein: CASRGTGGSQPQHF. Full variable domain (remainder filled in from reference TRBV2 and TRBJ1-5): EPEVTQTPSHQVTQMGQEVILRCVPISNHLYFYWYRQILGQKVEFLVSFYNNEISEKSEIFDDQFSVERPDGSNFTLKIRSTKLEDSAMYFCASRGTGGSQPQHFGDGTRLSIL.

The CDR3 here is CASSMGTGYGYTF. As DNA, the CDR3 is TGTGCCAGCAGCATGGGGACAGGCTATGGCTACACCTTC. V is TRBV7-6 and J is TRBJ1-2; 8 positions agree with TRBD1. The ends lost 5 bases at V and 4 bases at J; junction bases unmatched: 3. Germline CDR1 is SGHVS and CDR2 is FNYEAQ. The CDR3 contains 13 residues.

V and J are TRBV18 and TRBJ1-1, with D tentatively TRBD1 (5 bases). CDR1 KGHSH and CDR2 LQKENI come from the germline V gene. The CDR3 consists of 13 residues. Trimming took off 8 bases at V and 0 bases at J, with 10 bases between the two ends. The CDR3 loop is CASTTDMNTEAFF. The CDR3 DNA follows: TGTGCCAGCACGACAGACATGAACACTGAAGCTTTCTTT.

V gene TRBV10-3 combines with J gene TRBJ1-5; D may be TRBD1 (6 bases). This CDR3 is built from 15 residues. Germline CDR1 and CDR2: ENHRY and SYGVKD. Trimming pared 10 bases from V and 4 bases from J, leaving 20 bases between. CDR3 sequence (DNA): TGTGCCACTCGGGACAAGCCGGCCGCAAATCAGCCCCAGCATTTT. Translated: CATRDKPAANQPQHF.

The chain uses TRBV2 and TRBJ2-3; D assignment may be TRBD1 or TRBD2 (5 bases each). There are 15 residues in the CDR3. Germline assignment: CDR1 SNHLY and CDR2 FYNNEI. V dropped 4 bases and J dropped 5 bases, with 16 bases sitting between them. The CDR3 DNA sequence: TGTGCCAGCAGTGGCAAAGGGGAGTCAAGAGATACGCAGTATTTT. It encodes CASSGKGESRDTQYF.

In this sample, this clonotype turned up a few times. This sequence joins TRBV12-1 and TRBJ2-7; the D call TRBD1 from the table was never checked on the DNA. TRBV12-1 is a pseudogene segment. The CDR3 totals 18 residues. This chain's CDR3 is CASSRTGPQGPSSYEQYF. The CDR3 DNA reads as TGTGCCAGCAGCCGGACGGGGCCCCAGGGGCCTAGCTCCTACGAGCAGTACTTC.

V is TRBV11-2 and J is TRBJ1-5; D is undetermined. In germline, CDR1 is SGHAT, CDR2 FQNNGV. Trimming took 6 bases from V and 6 from J, leaving 18 bases between them. The CDR3 length is 15 residues. CDR3 DNA sequence: TGTGCCAGCAGTCCGGCTGGCGGGTTAGGTCAGCCCCAGCATTTT. This encodes CASSPAGGLGQPQHF.

This chain uses TRBV15 with TRBJ2-5; tentatively, D is TRBD2 (6 bases). Germline V CDR1 and CDR2: LNHNV, YYDKDF (reference sequence). V gave up 4 bases and J gave up 4 bases, with 10 bases separating them. The CDR3 has 13 amino acids. This chain's CDR3 is CATSTGTRETQYF. The CDR3 DNA reads as TGTGCCACCAGCACTGGGACTCGAGAGACCCAGTACTTC.

V gene TRBV29-1 combines with J gene TRBJ1-1; TRBD1 agrees at 7 bases. This CDR3 is built from 14 residues. Germline assignment: CDR1 SQVTM and CDR2 ANQGSEA. V lost 5 bases, J lost 1 base, and 7 bases stayed unmatched. The CDR3 nucleotides are TGCAGCGTTAAAAGGGACAGAGCGAACACTGAAGCTTTCTTT. The encoded protein is CSVKRDRANTEAFF.

This clonotype was observed a single time. CDR3 nucleotide sequence: TGTGCCAGCAGTGAAACAGGGGGCTTCATTCAGTACTTC. Its translation: CASSETGGFIQYF. V usage is TRBV2 and J usage is TRBJ2-4, with TRBD1 matching over 9 bases. Per the germline V gene, CDR1 is SNHLY and CDR2 is FYNNEI. J gave up 9 bases and V 2 bases, and 2 bases lay outside the gene matches. This CDR3 is built from 13 residues.

This chain uses TRBV9 with TRBJ2-7; D gene ambiguous. This CDR3 is built from 16 residues. The germline V gene encodes CDR1 SGDLS and CDR2 YYNGEE. Trimming removed 3 bases at V and 1 base at J, with 17 bases between. CDR3 nucleotide sequence: TGTGCCAGCAGCGAGGCTCCACAACCCGAATCCTACGAGCAGTACTTC. It translates to CASSEAPQPESYEQYF.

With regard to this clonotype: A much larger clone sits a single nucleotide away, making a read error possible. The chain carries TRBV6-2 or TRBV6-3 and TRBJ2-5; D is perhaps TRBD1 (5 bases). CDR3 length: 13 residues. Per germline, CDR1 MNHEY and CDR2 SVGEGT. The V gene lost 6 bases and the J gene lost 11 bases, with 19 bases spanning the gap. CDR3 DNA: TGTGCCAGCAGAGGGGTAGCCTACAGTGAGCAGTACTTC. Translated, it gives CASRGVAYSEQYF.